The 20 T cell receptor beta chains below were found in one sample sequenced in a study of T cells in Graves' hyperthyroidism and ophthalmopathy. TCR beta CDR3 sequences were amplified from RNA transcripts. When the TCR CDR3 underwent first-round RT-PCR, the HTBI primer set was used. TCRdb reprocessed the multiplex PCR reads with MiXCR, giving one entry per CDR3 protein. The repertoire includes 500,000 or so distinct CDR3 sequences, approximately 17% of them detected once, and around 17% sits in the top ten. Material: blood. The receptor set was obtained from a woman in her late teens or twenties with Graves' ophthalmopathy.

The chain is built from TRBV4-1 and TRBJ2-1, with D unclear. The CDR3 has 15 residues. Germline V gene data show CDR1 as MGHRA and CDR2 as YSYEKL. V was cut by 0 bases and J by 6 bases, with 12 bases left in between. The CDR3 here is CASSQELLGSNEQFF. The CDR3 DNA sequence: TGCGCCAGCAGCCAAGAACTTCTGGGGTCCAATGAGCAGTTCTTC.

This clonotype was detected ten times or more. The chain is built from TRBV12-3 or TRBV12-4 and TRBJ1-3, with no clear D. The CDR3 contains 14 residues. Trimming cost V 8 bases and J 4 bases, with 15 bases left between them. The CDR3 DNA reads as TGTGCCAGCGGGCCACCAGTTAGCGGAAACACCATATATTTT. It specifies CASGPPVSGNTIYF.

This clonotype was observed a handful of times. The chain employs TRBV13 and TRBJ1-4; a possible D gene is TRBD1 (6 bases). CDR1 is PRHDT and CDR2 is FYEKMQ in the germline V gene (reference sequence). Trimming pared 4 bases from V and 7 bases from J, leaving 10 bases between. This CDR3 has 13 amino acids. The CDR3 DNA is TGTGCCAGCAGCTCCGGGACACTTGAAAAACTGTTTTTT. This gives the protein CASSSGTLEKLFF. Full variable domain (rest looked up from reference TRBV13 and TRBJ1-4): AAGVIQSPRHLIKEKRETATLKCYPIPRHDTVYWYQQGPGQDPQFLISFYEKMQSDKGSIPDRFSAQQFSDYHSELNMSSLELGDSALYFCASSSGTLEKLFFGSGTQLSVL.

The V call is TRBV28, the J call TRBJ1-3; D unclear. CDR3 length: 15 residues. Germline V gene lookup returns CDR1 MDHEN and CDR2 SYDVKM. Trimming removed 7 bases at V and 0 bases at J, with 13 bases between. The CDR3 sequence: CASTRLPNSGNTIYF. Written as DNA, the CDR3 is TGTGCCAGCACCAGATTGCCTAACTCTGGAAACACCATATATTTT.

With regard to this clonotype: This may be a read error: a much more frequent sequence differs by one nucleotide. V is TRBV12-3 or TRBV12-4 and J is TRBJ1-1; a possible D gene is TRBD1 (6 bases). The CDR3 consists of 13 residues. The CDR3 reads CAGSFAGVTEAFF. CDR3 in DNA: TGTGCCGGCAGTTTCGCAGGGGTCACTGAAGCTTTCTTT.

CDR3 DNA sequence: TGCAGCGCGTGGACGGTACTTCCCGAGCAGTACTTC. Its protein is CSAWTVLPEQYF. This chain links TRBV29-1 with TRBJ2-7; D remains ambiguous. CDR1 is SQVTM and CDR2 is ANQGSEA in the germline V gene. V was cut by 7 bases and J by 6 bases, with 16 bases left in between. This CDR3 has 12 residues.

This clonotype was seen more than once but under ten times. The chain is built from TRBV24-1 and TRBJ1-2; D unclear. Looked up from germline, CDR1 is KGHDR and CDR2 is SFDVKD. V shed 7 bases and J shed 8 bases, with 10 bases lying between them. The CDR3 extends over 11 amino acids. CDR3 protein: CATSEGWGYTF. In DNA, the CDR3 is TGTGCCACCAGCGAGGGTTGGGGCTACACCTTC.

This rearrangement joins TRBV30 to TRBJ1-1, with D unresolved. Trimming stripped 2 bases from V and 5 bases from J, with 15 bases between. Looked up from germline, CDR1 is GTSNPN and CDR2 is SVGIG (reference sequence). The CDR3 has 14 residues. The CDR3 nucleotides are TGTGCCTGGAGTAGTTGGGAGACGGTGACTGAAGCTTTCTTT. This sequence encodes CAWSSWETVTEAFF.

The chain couples TRBV5-6 to TRBJ2-7; 9 nucleotides align to TRBD1. The CDR3 has 17 amino acids. Germline V gene sequence: CDR1 SGHDT, CDR2 YYEEEE. Losses at the gene ends were 4 bases for V and 3 bases for J; bases not matched to a gene: 14. CDR3 sequence reads: CASSSLSGQGTRYEQYF. CDR3 in DNA: TGTGCCAGCAGCAGTCTGAGCGGACAGGGGACTCGCTACGAGCAGTACTTC.

This chain links TRBV4-2 with TRBJ2-3; 10 positions agree with TRBD2. Trimming took 1 base from V and 0 from J; bases not matched to a gene: 16. This CDR3 spans 21 amino acids. In germline, CDR1 is LGHNA, CDR2 YNFKEQ. CDR3 region: CASSQVFSGTSAASSTDTQYF. CDR3 DNA: TGTGCCAGCAGCCAAGTCTTTTCAGGGACTAGCGCCGCCTCTAGCACAGATACGCAGTATTTT.

This CDR3 is CASARIGTDTQYF. The CDR3 DNA sequence: TGTGCCAGCGCCCGGATTGGCACAGATACGCAGTATTTT. This chain uses TRBV7-9 with TRBJ2-3; D is ambiguous. V was cut by 8 bases and J by 1 base, with 10 bases left in between. The germline V gene encodes CDR1 SEHNR and CDR2 FQNEAQ (reference sequence). This CDR3 is 13 amino acids long.

V is TRBV29-1 and J is TRBJ2-3; D not resolved. The V and J ends lost 4 bases and 0 bases respectively, with 8 bases between them. The CDR3 length is 13 residues. Germline V CDR1 and CDR2: SQVTM, ANQGSEA. The chain's CDR3 is CSVVRTSTDTQYF. CDR3 DNA: TGCAGCGTTGTAAGAACTAGCACAGATACGCAGTATTTT.

This clonotype has a count of ten or more. This chain uses TRBV27 with TRBJ2-3, with D possibly called TRBD1 or TRBD2 (5 bases each). Trimming cost V 6 bases and J 2 bases, with 12 bases left between them. The length of the CDR3 is 14 residues. Germline-derived CDR1 and CDR2 are MNHEY and SMNVEV (reference sequence). The DNA of the CDR3 is TGTGCCAGCAGGTTACTAGGGGTCACAGATACGCAGTATTTT. Encoded protein: CASRLLGVTDTQYF.

This clonotype was picked up a small number of times. This sequence joins TRBV7-9 and TRBJ1-4, with TRBD1 matching over 10 bases. V trimming: 3 bases; J trimming: 9 bases; junction bases outside the gene matches: 10. From germline, CDR1 is SEHNR and CDR2 FQNEAQ (reference sequence). There are 16 residues in the CDR3. The CDR3 loop reads CASSLFVGTGAKKLFF. The CDR3, as DNA: TGTGCCAGCAGCTTGTTCGTCGGGACAGGGGCGAAAAAACTGTTTTTT.

This clonotype was picked up many times. This sequence joins TRBV5-1 and TRBJ1-4, with a possible D match to TRBD1 (5 bases). V gave up 0 bases and J gave up 6 bases, with 18 bases separating them. CDR3 length equals 17 residues. Germline CDR1 is SGHRS and CDR2 is YFSETQ. CDR3 amino acids: CASSLAGLTGRDEKLFF. In DNA form, the CDR3 reads TGCGCCAGCAGCTTGGCGGGCCTCACAGGACGGGATGAAAAACTGTTTTTT.

The table lists this clonotype with a few counts. The V gene is TRBV15, the J gene TRBJ2-2; D uncertain. Trimming shortened V by 1 base and J by 6 bases, and 9 bases separated the two germline ends. CDR1 and CDR2 (germline): LNHNV, YYDKDF (reference sequence). The CDR3 runs to 14 residues. The CDR3 DNA reads TGTGCCACCAGCAGAGTTAGGTGGGCCGGGGAGCTGTTTTTT. Translated: CATSRVRWAGELFF. The full variable domain, completed using reference TRBV15 and TRBJ2-2, is DAMVIQNPRYQVTQFGKPVTLSCSQTLNHNVMYWYQQKSSQAPKLLFHYYDKDFNNEADTPDNFQSRRPNTSFCFLDIRSPGLGDTAMYLCATSRVRWAGELFFGEGSRLTVL.

This rearrangement joins TRBV19 to TRBJ2-5; TRBD2 aligns across 9 bases. The CDR3 sequence is 14 residues long. Trimming at V came to 3 bases and at J to 5 bases, leaving 4 bases not matched to a gene. Germline CDR1 reads LNHDA; CDR2 reads SQIVND (reference sequence). The chain's CDR3 is CASSMPSGVETQYF. The CDR3, as DNA: TGTGCCAGTAGTATGCCTAGCGGGGTTGAGACCCAGTACTTC.

This clonotype was found many times. CDR3 in DNA: TGTGCCAGCAGTGAACCGGGACAGATGAACACTGAAGCTTTCTTT. This sequence encodes CASSEPGQMNTEAFF. This rearrangement joins TRBV28 to TRBJ1-1; 7 bases are shared with TRBD1. CDR3 length: 15 amino acids. Trimming took 5 bases from V and 0 from J; bases not matched to a gene: 6. Germline CDR1 is MDHEN and CDR2 is SYDVKM.

At least ten counts were recorded for this clonotype. The chain is built from TRBV30 and TRBJ2-1; TRBD2 matches 9 bases. Germline assignment: CDR1 GTSNPN and CDR2 SVGIG (reference sequence). This CDR3 is 14 amino acids long. Unmatched junction bases numbered 9, after V lost 5 bases and J lost 7 bases. CDR3 bases: TGTGCCTGGGAACACGGGACTAGCTGGAATGAGCAGTTCTTC. It specifies CAWEHGTSWNEQFF.

As to this clonotype: Compared with germline, one end of the junction differs, possibly owing to a read error. The rearrangement uses TRBV7-2 and TRBJ2-7; 10 bases line up with TRBD2. Germline CDR1 is SGHTA and CDR2 is FQGNSA. The CDR3 has 15 amino acids. The CDR3 sequence: CVSSKIGTSVYEQYF. The CDR3 DNA follows: TGTGTCAGCAGTAAAATCGGGACTAGCGTCTACGAGCAGTACTTC. Filled out from reference TRBV7-2 and TRBJ2-7, the complete variable domain reads GAGVSQSPSNKVTEKGKDVELRCDPISGHTALYWYRQSLGQGLEFLIYFQGNSAPDKSGLPSDRFSAERTGGSVSTLTIQRTQQEDSAVYLCVSSKIGTSVYEQYFGPGTRLTVT.